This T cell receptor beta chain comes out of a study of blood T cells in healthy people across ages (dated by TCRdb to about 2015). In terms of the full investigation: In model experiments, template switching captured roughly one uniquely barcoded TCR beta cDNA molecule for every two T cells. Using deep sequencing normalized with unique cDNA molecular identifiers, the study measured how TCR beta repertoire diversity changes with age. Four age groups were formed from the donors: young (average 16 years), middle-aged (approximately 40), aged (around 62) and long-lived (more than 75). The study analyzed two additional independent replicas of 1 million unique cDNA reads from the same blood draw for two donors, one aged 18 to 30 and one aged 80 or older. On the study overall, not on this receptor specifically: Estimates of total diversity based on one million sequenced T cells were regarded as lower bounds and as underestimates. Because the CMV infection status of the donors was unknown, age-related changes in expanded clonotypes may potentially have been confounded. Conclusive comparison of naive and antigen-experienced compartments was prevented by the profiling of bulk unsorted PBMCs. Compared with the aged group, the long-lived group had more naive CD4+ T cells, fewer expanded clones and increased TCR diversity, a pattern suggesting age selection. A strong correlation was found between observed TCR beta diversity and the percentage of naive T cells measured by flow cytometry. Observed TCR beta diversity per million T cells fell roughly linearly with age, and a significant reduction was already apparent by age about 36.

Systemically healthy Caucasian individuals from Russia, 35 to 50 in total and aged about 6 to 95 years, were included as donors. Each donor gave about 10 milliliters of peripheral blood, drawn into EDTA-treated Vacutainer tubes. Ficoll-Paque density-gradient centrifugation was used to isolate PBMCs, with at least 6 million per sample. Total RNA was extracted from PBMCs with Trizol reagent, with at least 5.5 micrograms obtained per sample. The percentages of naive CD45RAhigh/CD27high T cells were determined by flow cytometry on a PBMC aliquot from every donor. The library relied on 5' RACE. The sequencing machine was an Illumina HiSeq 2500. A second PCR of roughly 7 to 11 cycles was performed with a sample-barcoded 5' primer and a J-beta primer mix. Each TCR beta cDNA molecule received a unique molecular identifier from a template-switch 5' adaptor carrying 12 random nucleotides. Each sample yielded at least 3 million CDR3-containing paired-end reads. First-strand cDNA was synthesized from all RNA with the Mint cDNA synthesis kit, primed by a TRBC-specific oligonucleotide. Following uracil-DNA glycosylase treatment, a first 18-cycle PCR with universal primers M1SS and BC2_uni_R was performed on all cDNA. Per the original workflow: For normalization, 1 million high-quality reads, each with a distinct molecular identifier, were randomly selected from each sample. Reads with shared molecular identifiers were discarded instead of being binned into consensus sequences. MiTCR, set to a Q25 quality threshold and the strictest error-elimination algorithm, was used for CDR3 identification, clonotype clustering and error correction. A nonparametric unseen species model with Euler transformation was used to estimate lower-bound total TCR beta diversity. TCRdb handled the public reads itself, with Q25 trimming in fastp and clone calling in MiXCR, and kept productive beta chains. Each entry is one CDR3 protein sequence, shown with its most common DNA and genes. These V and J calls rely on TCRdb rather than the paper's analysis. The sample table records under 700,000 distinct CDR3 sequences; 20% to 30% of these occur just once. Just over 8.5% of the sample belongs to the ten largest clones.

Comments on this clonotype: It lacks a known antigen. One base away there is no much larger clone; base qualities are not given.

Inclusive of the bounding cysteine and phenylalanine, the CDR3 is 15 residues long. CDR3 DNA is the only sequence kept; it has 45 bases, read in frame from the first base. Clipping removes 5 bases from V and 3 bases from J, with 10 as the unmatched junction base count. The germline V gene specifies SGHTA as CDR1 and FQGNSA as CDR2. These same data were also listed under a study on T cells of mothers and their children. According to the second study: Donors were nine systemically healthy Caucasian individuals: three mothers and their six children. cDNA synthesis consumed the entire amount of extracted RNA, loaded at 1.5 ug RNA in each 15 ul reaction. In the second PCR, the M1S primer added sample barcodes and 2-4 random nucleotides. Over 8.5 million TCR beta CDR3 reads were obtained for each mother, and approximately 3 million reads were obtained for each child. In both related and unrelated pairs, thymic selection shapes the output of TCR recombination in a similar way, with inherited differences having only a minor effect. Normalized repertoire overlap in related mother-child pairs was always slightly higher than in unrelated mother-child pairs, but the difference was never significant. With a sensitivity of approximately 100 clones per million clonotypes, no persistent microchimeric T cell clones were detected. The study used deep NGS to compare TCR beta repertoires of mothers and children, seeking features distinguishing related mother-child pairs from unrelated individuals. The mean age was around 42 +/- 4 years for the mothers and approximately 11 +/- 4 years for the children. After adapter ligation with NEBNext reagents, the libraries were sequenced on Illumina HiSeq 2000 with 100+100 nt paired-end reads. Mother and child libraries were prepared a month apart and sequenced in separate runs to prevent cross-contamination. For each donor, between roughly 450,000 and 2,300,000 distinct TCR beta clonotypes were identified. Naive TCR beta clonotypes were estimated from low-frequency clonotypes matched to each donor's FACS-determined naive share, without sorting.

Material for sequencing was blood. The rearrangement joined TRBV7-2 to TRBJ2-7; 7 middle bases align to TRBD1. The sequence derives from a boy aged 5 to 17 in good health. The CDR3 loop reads CASSTSGTDYYEQYF. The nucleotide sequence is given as TGTGCCAGCAGCACATCCGGGACAGACTACTACGAGCAGTACTTC. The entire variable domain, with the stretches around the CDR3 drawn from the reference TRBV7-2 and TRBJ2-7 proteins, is GAGVSQSPSNKVTEKGKDVELRCDPISGHTALYWYRQSLGQGLEFLIYFQGNSAPDKSGLPSDRFSAERTGGSVSTLTIQRTQQEDSAVYLCASSTSGTDYYEQYFGPGTRLTVT.